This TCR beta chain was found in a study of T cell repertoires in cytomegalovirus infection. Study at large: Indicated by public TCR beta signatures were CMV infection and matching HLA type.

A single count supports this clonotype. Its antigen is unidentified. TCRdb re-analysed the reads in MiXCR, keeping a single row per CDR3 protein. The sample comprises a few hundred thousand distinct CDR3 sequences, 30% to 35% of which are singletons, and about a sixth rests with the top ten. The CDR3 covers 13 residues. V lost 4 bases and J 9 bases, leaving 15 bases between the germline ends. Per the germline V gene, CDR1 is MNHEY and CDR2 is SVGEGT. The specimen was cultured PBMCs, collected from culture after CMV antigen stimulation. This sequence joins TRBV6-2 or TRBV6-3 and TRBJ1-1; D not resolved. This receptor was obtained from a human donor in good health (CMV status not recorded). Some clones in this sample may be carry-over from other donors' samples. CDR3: CASSSRGGSQAFF. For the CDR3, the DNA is TGTGCCAGCAGTTCTCGGGGAGGGTCGCAAGCTTTCTTT.